Listed below are T cell receptor beta chains from one sample, sequenced in a study of human T cells and chemical hapten exposure. In TCRdb, the RACE reads were re-called with MiXCR into one record per CDR3 protein. The sample has over 300,000 distinct CDR3 sequences; approximately 5.1% are singletons. The sequences come from whole blood, collected in connection with sensitization to the hapten diphenylcyclopropenone (DPC). The receptors shown here come from a woman between 50 and 59 years old with alopecia areata. Some clones in this sample may be carry-over from other donors' samples. Both conserved end residues are part of each CDR3. Fields, in order: clone size, V gene, D gene, J gene, CDR3 protein, CDR3 DNA. The D gene is left open where the match is weak. Clone size is stated in some rows and not others, as once, few, many or a class when expanded.

clone_size: -
v_call: TRBV28
d_call: TRBD1
j_call: TRBJ2-7
cdr3_aa: CASRRDRGPYEQYF
cdr3_nt: TGTGCCAGTCGTCGGGACAGGGGGCCTTACGAGCAGTACTTC

clone_size: -
v_call: TRBV7-8
d_call: -
j_call: TRBJ1-1
cdr3_aa: CASSSTYPGTEAFF
cdr3_nt: TGTGCCAGCAGCTCTACATACCCGGGCACTGAAGCTTTCTTT

clone_size: many
v_call: TRBV6-2/TRBV6-3
d_call: TRBD2
j_call: TRBJ2-2
cdr3_aa: CASKPGLAYTGELFF
cdr3_nt: TGTGCCAGCAAACCGGGACTAGCCTACACCGGGGAGCTGTTTTTT

clone_size: many
v_call: TRBV20-1
d_call: -
j_call: TRBJ1-4
cdr3_aa: CSARWWAPGSNEKLFF
cdr3_nt: TGCAGTGCTAGATGGTGGGCCCCAGGCAGTAATGAAAAACTGTTTTTT

clone_size: many
v_call: TRBV29-1
d_call: -
j_call: TRBJ1-2
cdr3_aa: CSGRDGINYGYTF
cdr3_nt: TGCAGCGGCAGGGACGGAATTAACTATGGCTACACCTTC

clone_size: many
v_call: TRBV7-9
d_call: -
j_call: TRBJ1-5
cdr3_aa: CASSLGVDNQPQHF
cdr3_nt: TGTGCCAGCAGCTTAGGTGTAGACAATCAGCCCCAGCATTTT

clone_size: many
v_call: TRBV10-3
d_call: -
j_call: TRBJ1-5
cdr3_aa: CATLEAFDQPQHF
cdr3_nt: TGTGCCACGCTCGAGGCCTTCGATCAGCCCCAGCATTTT

clone_size: many
v_call: TRBV6-5
d_call: -
j_call: TRBJ1-1
cdr3_aa: CASRQSAGTLNTEAFF
cdr3_nt: TGTGCCAGCAGACAAAGCGCCGGGACACTGAACACTGAAGCTTTCTTT

clone_size: few
v_call: TRBV9
d_call: -
j_call: TRBJ2-3
cdr3_aa: CASSLRGSGPTDTQYF
cdr3_nt: TGTGCCAGCAGCCTAAGGGGGAGCGGACCCACAGATACGCAGTATTTT

clone_size: many
v_call: TRBV7-2
d_call: -
j_call: TRBJ2-1
cdr3_aa: CASSLSGASYNEQFF
cdr3_nt: TGTGCCAGCAGCTTATCGGGGGCTTCCTACAATGAGCAGTTCTTC

clone_size: -
v_call: TRBV20-1
d_call: TRBD1
j_call: TRBJ1-1
cdr3_aa: CSARLGTVDTEAFF
cdr3_nt: TGCAGTGCTAGGCTCGGGACAGTGGACACTGAAGCTTTCTTT

clone_size: -
v_call: TRBV14
d_call: -
j_call: TRBJ1-4
cdr3_aa: CASSQDLRIEKLFF
cdr3_nt: TGTGCCAGCAGCCAAGATCTTAGAATTGAAAAACTGTTTTTT

clone_size: many
v_call: TRBV12-3/TRBV12-4
d_call: TRBD2
j_call: TRBJ2-1
cdr3_aa: CASSNLEGLAGYNEQFF
cdr3_nt: TGTGCCAGCAGTAACCTGGAGGGACTAGCGGGGTACAATGAGCAGTTCTTC

clone_size: many
v_call: TRBV3-1
d_call: -
j_call: TRBJ1-5
cdr3_aa: CASSPSLGNQPQHF
cdr3_nt: TGTGCCAGCAGCCCCTCATTGGGAAATCAGCCCCAGCATTTT

clone_size: many
v_call: TRBV5-1
d_call: -
j_call: TRBJ1-6
cdr3_aa: CASSLEGDLTSPLHF
cdr3_nt: TGCGCCAGCAGCTTGGAAGGGGACCTTACTTCACCCCTCCACTTT

clone_size: few
v_call: TRBV4-2
d_call: -
j_call: TRBJ2-3
cdr3_aa: CASSQTTGESTDTQYF
cdr3_nt: TGTGCCAGCAGCCAAACGACGGGAGAGAGCACAGATACGCAGTATTTT

clone_size: many
v_call: TRBV7-9
d_call: -
j_call: TRBJ1-1
cdr3_aa: CASQTGATEAFF
cdr3_nt: TGTGCCAGCCAGACAGGTGCCACTGAAGCTTTCTTT

clone_size: few
v_call: TRBV6-2/TRBV6-3
d_call: -
j_call: TRBJ1-5
cdr3_aa: CASAKVRGDPQHF
cdr3_nt: TGTGCCAGCGCCAAGGTCCGGGGAGACCCCCAGCATTTT

clone_size: -
v_call: TRBV5-6
d_call: -
j_call: TRBJ2-2
cdr3_aa: CASSLLQRNTGELFF
cdr3_nt: TGTGCCAGCAGCTTGCTCCAGCGAAACACCGGGGAGCTGTTTTTT

clone_size: -
v_call: TRBV4-1
d_call: -
j_call: TRBJ1-5
cdr3_aa: CASSQAQGGNQPQHF
cdr3_nt: TGCGCCAGCAGCCAAGCACAGGGAGGCAATCAGCCCCAGCATTTT

clone_size: few
v_call: TRBV19
d_call: TRBD2
j_call: TRBJ2-1
cdr3_aa: CASTALTSVGHNEQFF
cdr3_nt: TGTGCCAGTACCGCACTTACTAGCGTAGGCCACAATGAGCAGTTCTTC

clone_size: few
v_call: TRBV13
d_call: TRBD1
j_call: TRBJ1-6
cdr3_aa: CASSSRSGTANSPLHF
cdr3_nt: TGTGCCAGCAGCTCGAGATCCGGGACAGCGAATTCACCCCTCCACTTT

clone_size: few
v_call: TRBV9
d_call: -
j_call: TRBJ2-7
cdr3_aa: CASSPEGGSSSYEQYF
cdr3_nt: TGTGCCAGCAGCCCAGAAGGAGGGTCGAGCTCCTACGAGCAGTACTTC

clone_size: -
v_call: TRBV2
d_call: -
j_call: TRBJ1-5
cdr3_aa: CASRARQALEPQHF
cdr3_nt: TGTGCCAGCAGAGCCAGACAGGCGCTCGAACCCCAGCATTTT

clone_size: many
v_call: TRBV7-9
d_call: -
j_call: TRBJ1-6
cdr3_aa: CASSSTDGGDNSPLHF
cdr3_nt: TGTGCCAGCAGCTCGACAGACGGAGGGGATAATTCACCCCTCCACTTT

clone_size: few
v_call: TRBV10-3
d_call: TRBD2
j_call: TRBJ2-3
cdr3_aa: CAISEIRSGGHTDTQYF
cdr3_nt: TGTGCCATCAGTGAGATTAGGAGCGGGGGACACACAGATACGCAGTATTTT

clone_size: few
v_call: TRBV2
d_call: -
j_call: TRBJ1-2
cdr3_aa: CASSYGANYGYTF
cdr3_nt: TGTGCCAGCAGTTATGGGGCTAACTATGGCTACACCTTC

clone_size: few
v_call: TRBV30
d_call: -
j_call: TRBJ2-2
cdr3_aa: CARSRNTGELFF
cdr3_nt: TGTGCCCGGTCAAGGAACACCGGGGAGCTGTTTTTT

clone_size: many
v_call: TRBV7-2
d_call: -
j_call: TRBJ2-3
cdr3_aa: CASSLVAFSTDTQYF
cdr3_nt: TGTGCCAGCAGCTTAGTAGCTTTTTCCACAGATACGCAGTATTTT

clone_size: few
v_call: TRBV5-1
d_call: -
j_call: TRBJ1-5
cdr3_aa: CASSFPTWDLLGQPQHF
cdr3_nt: TGCGCCAGCAGCTTTCCTACTTGGGACCTACTGGGACAGCCCCAGCATTTT

clone_size: many
v_call: TRBV5-1
d_call: -
j_call: TRBJ2-6
cdr3_aa: CASSLAQGPSGANVLTF
cdr3_nt: TGCGCCAGCAGCTTGGCCCAAGGCCCTTCTGGGGCCAACGTCCTGACTTTC

clone_size: few
v_call: TRBV7-2
d_call: -
j_call: TRBJ2-2
cdr3_aa: CASSTDTGELFF
cdr3_nt: TGTGCCAGCAGCACAGACACCGGGGAGCTGTTTTTT

clone_size: few
v_call: TRBV20-1
d_call: -
j_call: TRBJ2-5
cdr3_aa: CSAAKETQYF
cdr3_nt: TGCAGTGCCGCCAAAGAGACCCAGTACTTC

clone_size: -
v_call: TRBV7-2
d_call: TRBD1
j_call: TRBJ1-6
cdr3_aa: CASSLPTWDSNLNSPLHF
cdr3_nt: TGTGCCAGCAGCTTACCCACTTGGGACAGCAATCTTAATTCACCCCTCCACTTT

clone_size: few
v_call: TRBV12-3/TRBV12-4
d_call: -
j_call: TRBJ1-2
cdr3_aa: CASSFAHGYGYTF
cdr3_nt: TGTGCCAGCAGTTTCGCGCACGGCTATGGCTACACCTTC

clone_size: few
v_call: TRBV27
d_call: TRBD1
j_call: TRBJ2-7
cdr3_aa: CASSFDPRDRAYEQYF
cdr3_nt: TGTGCCAGCAGTTTTGACCCCCGGGACAGAGCCTACGAGCAGTACTTC

clone_size: -
v_call: TRBV3-1
d_call: -
j_call: TRBJ2-3
cdr3_aa: CASSRGGQDTQYF
cdr3_nt: TGTGCCAGCAGCCGCGGAGGGCAAGATACGCAGTATTTT

clone_size: few
v_call: TRBV6-2/TRBV6-3
d_call: -
j_call: TRBJ2-1
cdr3_aa: CASSYGRSGPQEQFF
cdr3_nt: TGTGCCAGCAGTTACGGGAGAAGCGGGCCGCAAGAGCAGTTCTTC

clone_size: few
v_call: TRBV5-5
d_call: -
j_call: TRBJ2-3
cdr3_aa: CASRAASTDTQYF
cdr3_nt: TGTGCCAGCAGGGCCGCTTCTACAGATACGCAGTATTTT

clone_size: many
v_call: TRBV28
d_call: TRBD2
j_call: TRBJ2-3
cdr3_aa: CASRTLAGGTDTQYF
cdr3_nt: TGTGCCAGCAGGACACTAGCGGGAGGCACAGATACGCAGTATTTT

clone_size: -
v_call: TRBV13
d_call: TRBD1
j_call: TRBJ1-2
cdr3_aa: CASSKWDRVYGYTF
cdr3_nt: TGTGCCAGCAGCAAATGGGACAGGGTCTATGGCTACACCTTC

clone_size: many
v_call: TRBV11-1
d_call: -
j_call: TRBJ2-3
cdr3_aa: CASRSALTHTDTQYF
cdr3_nt: TGTGCCAGCAGGTCGGCCCTCACCCACACAGATACGCAGTATTTT

clone_size: -
v_call: TRBV20-1
d_call: -
j_call: TRBJ1-1
cdr3_aa: CSASKAFF
cdr3_nt: TGCAGTGCTTCCAAAGCTTTCTTT

clone_size: many
v_call: TRBV7-2
d_call: -
j_call: TRBJ1-5
cdr3_aa: CASSLGQTANQPQHF
cdr3_nt: TGTGCCAGCAGCTTAGGACAGACTGCGAATCAGCCCCAGCATTTT

clone_size: many
v_call: TRBV24-1
d_call: TRBD1
j_call: TRBJ2-1
cdr3_aa: CATSPQGTGEQFF
cdr3_nt: TGTGCCACCAGTCCACAGGGGACGGGTGAGCAGTTCTTC

clone_size: -
v_call: TRBV6-5
d_call: TRBD2
j_call: TRBJ2-7
cdr3_aa: CASSYFPSGSSYEQYF
cdr3_nt: TGTGCCAGCAGTTACTTCCCTAGCGGGAGCTCCTACGAGCAGTACTTC

clone_size: few
v_call: TRBV12-3/TRBV12-4
d_call: TRBD2
j_call: TRBJ2-1
cdr3_aa: CACSGTSEGNEQFF
cdr3_nt: TGTGCCTGCTCAGGGACTAGCGAAGGGAATGAGCAGTTCTTC

clone_size: many
v_call: TRBV6-2/TRBV6-3
d_call: -
j_call: TRBJ1-1
cdr3_aa: CASSDNLNTEAFF
cdr3_nt: TGTGCCAGCAGTGACAACCTGAACACTGAAGCTTTCTTT

clone_size: few
v_call: TRBV20-1
d_call: -
j_call: TRBJ2-1
cdr3_aa: CSARFTWGGEQFF
cdr3_nt: TGCAGTGCTAGATTCACCTGGGGAGGTGAGCAGTTCTTC

clone_size: -
v_call: TRBV29-1
d_call: TRBD1
j_call: TRBJ1-1
cdr3_aa: CSVAWTGTPLTEAFF
cdr3_nt: TGCAGCGTTGCTTGGACAGGGACCCCCCTCACTGAAGCTTTCTTT

clone_size: few
v_call: TRBV12-3/TRBV12-4
d_call: -
j_call: TRBJ2-2
cdr3_aa: CASSLNRERGELFF
cdr3_nt: TGTGCCAGCAGTTTGAACAGGGAGAGAGGGGAGCTGTTTTTT

clone_size: -
v_call: TRBV2
d_call: -
j_call: TRBJ2-2
cdr3_aa: CASRAGSTGELFF
cdr3_nt: TGTGCCAGCAGGGCGGGGTCCACCGGGGAGCTGTTTTTT

clone_size: many
v_call: TRBV7-9
d_call: TRBD2
j_call: TRBJ2-3
cdr3_aa: CASIHSGAITDTQYF
cdr3_nt: TGTGCCAGCATTCATAGCGGGGCCATCACAGATACGCAGTATTTT

clone_size: many
v_call: TRBV27
d_call: -
j_call: TRBJ2-1
cdr3_aa: CASSLSGAVRSYNEQFF
cdr3_nt: TGTGCCAGCAGTTTGAGTGGAGCGGTTCGGTCCTACAATGAGCAGTTCTTC

clone_size: -
v_call: TRBV6-5
d_call: -
j_call: TRBJ1-5
cdr3_aa: CARPGDQPQHF
cdr3_nt: TGTGCCAGACCAGGGGATCAGCCCCAGCATTTT